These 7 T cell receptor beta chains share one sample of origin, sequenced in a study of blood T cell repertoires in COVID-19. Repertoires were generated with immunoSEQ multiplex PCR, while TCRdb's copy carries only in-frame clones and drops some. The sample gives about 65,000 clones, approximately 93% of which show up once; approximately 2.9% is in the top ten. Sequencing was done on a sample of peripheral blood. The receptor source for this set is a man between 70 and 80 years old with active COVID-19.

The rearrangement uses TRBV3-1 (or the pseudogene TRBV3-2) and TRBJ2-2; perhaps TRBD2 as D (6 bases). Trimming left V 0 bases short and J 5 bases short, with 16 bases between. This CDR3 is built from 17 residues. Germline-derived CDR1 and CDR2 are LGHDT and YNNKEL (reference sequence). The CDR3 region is CASSQDRAGQGTGELFF. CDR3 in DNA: TGTGCCAGCAGCCAAGATCGGGCGGGGCAGGGAACCGGGGAGCTGTTTTTT.

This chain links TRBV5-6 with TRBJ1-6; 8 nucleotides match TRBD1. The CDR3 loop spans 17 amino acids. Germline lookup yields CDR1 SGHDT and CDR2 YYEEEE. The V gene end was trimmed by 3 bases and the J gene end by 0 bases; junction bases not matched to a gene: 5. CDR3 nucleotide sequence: TGTGCCAGCAGCTGGGGGACAGGCAGCTCCTATAATTCACCCCTCCACTTT. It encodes CASSWGTGSSYNSPLHF.

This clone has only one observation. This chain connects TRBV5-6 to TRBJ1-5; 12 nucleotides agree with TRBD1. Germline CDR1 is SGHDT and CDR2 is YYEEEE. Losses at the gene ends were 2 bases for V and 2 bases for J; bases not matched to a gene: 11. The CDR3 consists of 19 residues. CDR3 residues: CASSFNWGQGAKGNQPQHF. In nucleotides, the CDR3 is TGTGCCAGCAGCTTCAATTGGGGACAGGGGGCCAAGGGCAATCAGCCCCAGCATTTT.

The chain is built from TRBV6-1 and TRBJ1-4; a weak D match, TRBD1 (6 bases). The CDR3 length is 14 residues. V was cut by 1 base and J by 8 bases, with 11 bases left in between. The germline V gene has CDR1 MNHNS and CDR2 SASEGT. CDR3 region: CASSEVRGREKLFF. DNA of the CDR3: TGTGCCAGCAGTGAAGTCAGGGGCAGGGAAAAACTGTTTTTT.

CDR3 amino acids: CASSQVRLAYYNEQFF. Written as DNA, the CDR3 is TGCGCCAGCAGCCAAGTTCGTCTAGCGTATTACAATGAGCAGTTCTTC. This chain links TRBV4-1 with TRBJ2-1; tentatively, D is TRBD2 (6 bases). Trimming shortened V by 1 base and J by 4 bases, and 14 bases separated the two germline ends. The germline V gene encodes CDR1 MGHRA and CDR2 YSYEKL. The CDR3 covers 16 residues.

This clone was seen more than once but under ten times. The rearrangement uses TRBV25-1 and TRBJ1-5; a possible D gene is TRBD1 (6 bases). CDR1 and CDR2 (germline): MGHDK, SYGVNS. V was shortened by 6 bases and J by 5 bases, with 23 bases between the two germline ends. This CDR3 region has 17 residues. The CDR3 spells CASSPTRPDSYDQPQHF. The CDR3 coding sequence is TGTGCCAGCAGCCCAACACGCCCGGACAGCTACGATCAGCCCCAGCATTTT. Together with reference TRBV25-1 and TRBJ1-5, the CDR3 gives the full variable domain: EADIYQTPRYLVIGTGKKITLECSQTMGHDKMYWYQQDPGMELHLIHYSYGVNSTEKGDLSSESTVSRIRTEHFPLTLESARPSHTSQYLCASSPTRPDSYDQPQHFGDGTRLSIL.

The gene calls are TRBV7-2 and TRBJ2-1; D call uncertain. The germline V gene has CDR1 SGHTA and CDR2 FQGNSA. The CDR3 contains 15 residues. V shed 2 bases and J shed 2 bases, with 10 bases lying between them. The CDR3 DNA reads TGTGCCAGCAGCTTATTTTATGGCACCTACAATGAGCAGTTCTTC. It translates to CASSLFYGTYNEQFF.